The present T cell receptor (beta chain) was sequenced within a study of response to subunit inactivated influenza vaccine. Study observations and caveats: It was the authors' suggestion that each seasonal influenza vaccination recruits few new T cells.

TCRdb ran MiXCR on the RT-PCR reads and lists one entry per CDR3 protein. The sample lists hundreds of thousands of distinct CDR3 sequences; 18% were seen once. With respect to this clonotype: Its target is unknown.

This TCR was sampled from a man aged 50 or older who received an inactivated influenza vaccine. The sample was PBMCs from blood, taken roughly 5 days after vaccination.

CDR3 residues: CASSLSGLAGAEQFF. CDR3 nucleotide sequence: TGCGCCAGCAGCCTCTCGGGACTAGCGGGGGCCGAGCAGTTCTTC. The rearrangement joins TRBV4-3 to TRBJ2-1; the match to TRBD2 covers 14 bases. This CDR3 spans 15 amino acids. The V segment lost 4 bases and the J segment 10 bases; nucleotides outside the gene matches: 6. Germline V lookup: CDR1 LGHNA, CDR2 YSLEER.